Below are 3 T cell receptor beta chains sequenced from a single sample in a study of blood T cell repertoires in COVID-19. Repertoires were generated with immunoSEQ multiplex PCR, while TCRdb's copy carries only in-frame clones and drops some. The sample holds 180,000 or so clones, roughly 84% seen once. Sample: peripheral blood. These receptors were collected from a human donor with acute or convalescent COVID-19. The donor label of this sample is uncertain.

This chain uses TRBV27 with TRBJ1-5; 7 positions agree with TRBD1. CDR1 is MNHEY, CDR2 SMNVEV, per germline (reference sequence). The CDR3 runs 13 residues. With V trimmed by 3 bases and J by 6 bases, 2 bases remained unmatched. This CDR3 reads CASSFRQGQPQHF. The CDR3 DNA reads TGTGCCAGCAGTTTCAGACAGGGTCAGCCCCAGCATTTT.

The J gene is TRBJ2-5, the V gene TRBV7-2; 7 bases match TRBD1. This CDR3 has 14 residues. Germline V gene lookup returns CDR1 SGHTA and CDR2 FQGNSA. The V and J ends lost 1 base and 5 bases, in that order; junction bases with no gene match: 4. Here the CDR3 reads CASSLGGGVETQYF. The CDR3 DNA sequence: TGTGCCAGCAGCTTAGGAGGGGGCGTGGAGACCCAGTACTTC.

CDR3 residues: CASSPNQGLAEETQYF. CDR3 DNA: TGTGCCAGCAGCCCAAACCAGGGACTAGCGGAAGAGACCCAGTACTTC. The chain combines TRBV7-2 with TRBJ2-5; 11 positions agree with TRBD2. Germline CDR1 is SGHTA and CDR2 is FQGNSA. Germline trimming cut 5 bases from V and 3 bases from J; bases unmatched to any gene: 8. This CDR3 has 16 amino acids.